This TCR beta chain appears in the sequencing data of a study of OX40 agonist ivuxolimab in advanced cancers. Sequencing used immunoSEQ multiplex PCR; TCRdb keeps in-frame clones, though not all of them. The data hold around 70,000 clones, with around 83% observed a single time. With V trimmed by 5 bases and J by 4 bases, 7 bases remained unmatched. CDR1 is SGHTA and CDR2 is FQGNSA in the germline V gene. The CDR3 sequence is 16 residues long. This TCR was recovered from an adult with an advanced solid tumor such as melanoma, head and neck, liver or kidney cancer. The genes are TRBV7-2 and TRBJ2-2, with 10 positions matching TRBD2. Sequences were derived from CD4+ or CD8+ T cells sorted from blood, sampled in a trial of the OX40 agonist ivuxolimab. The CDR3 reads CASSHTSGIPTGELFF. Written as DNA, the CDR3 is TGTGCCAGCAGCCACACTAGCGGGATCCCCACCGGGGAGCTGTTTTTT.